This T cell receptor (beta chain) derives from a study of human T cells and chemical hapten exposure. Study at large: 2% DPC was applied to roughly 2 cm by roughly 2 cm of upper inner arm skin for sensitization. Study findings and constraints: Unchanged with DPC sensitization were TCRs above 1 in 1000 frequency. PT1 expanded TCR numbers tracked positively with patch test score.

The germline V gene has CDR1 SNHLY and CDR2 FYNNEI. V was pared by 6 bases and J by 4 bases, with 7 bases of the junction left unmatched. This CDR3 has 14 residues. The sample holds a few counts of this clonotype. Its antigen is currently unknown. TCRdb re-analysed the RACE reads in MiXCR, keeping a single row per CDR3 protein. This table has about 64,000 distinct CDR3 sequences, approximately 11% appearing once. The time point: patch test 3, about 24 weeks after DPC sensitization. Described treatment: therapeutic diphenylcyclopropenone sensitization with weekly scalp DPC. The TCR was taken from a woman aged 30 to 39 with alopecia areata. Some clones in this sample may be carry-over from other donors' samples. This chain connects TRBV2 to TRBJ2-3; TRBD1 matches at 7 bases. The material sequenced was whole blood, taken in connection with sensitization to the hapten diphenylcyclopropenone (DPC). The CDR3 reads CASRAGTAADTQYF. The CDR3 nucleotides read TGTGCCAGCAGGGCCGGGACAGCTGCAGATACGCAGTATTTT.